The 6 T cell receptor beta chains below were found in one sample sequenced in a study of T cells in Graves' hyperthyroidism and ophthalmopathy. Amplification targeted TCR beta CDR3 regions from RNA transcripts. A set of HTBI primers served as the primers for a first-round RT-PCR of the TCR CDR3. TCRdb called the multiplex PCR reads again in MiXCR, with one record for every CDR3 protein. The table records more than 500,000 distinct CDR3 sequences, 16% of them present only once. The sequenced sample consisted of blood. The source is a woman younger than 45 with Graves' ophthalmopathy.

The chain has TRBV28 and TRBJ2-3; possibly TRBD2 for D (5 bases). Trimming stripped 3 bases from V and 1 base from J, with 14 bases between. This CDR3 spans 16 amino acids. Germline assignment: CDR1 MDHEN and CDR2 SYDVKM. The CDR3 here is CASSFGMSKRTDTQYF. The CDR3 DNA reads as TGTGCCAGCAGTTTCGGGATGTCGAAACGCACAGATACGCAGTATTTT.

This clonotype was counted ten times or more. J is TRBJ2-3 and V is TRBV28; maybe TRBD2 (5 bases). The V end lost 6 bases, the J end lost 2 bases, and 18 bases lay between the germline ends. Germline V gives CDR1 MDHEN, CDR2 SYDVKM. The CDR3 contains 16 residues. CDR3 sequence reads: CASSLPRTGTTDTQYF. CDR3 nucleotides: TGTGCCAGCAGCCTTCCCAGGACGGGAACCACAGATACGCAGTATTTT. Full variable domain (remainder filled in from reference TRBV28 and TRBJ2-3): DVKVTQSSRYLVKRTGEKVFLECVQDMDHENMFWYRQDPGLGLRLIYFSYDVKMKEKGDIPEGYSVSREKKERFSLILESASTNQTSMYLCASSLPRTGTTDTQYFGPGTRLTVL.

This clonotype turned up a few times. CDR3 region: CASSHPGQYGYTF. In nucleotides, the CDR3 is TGTGCCAGCAGCCACCCCGGACAGTATGGCTACACCTTC. J is TRBJ1-2 and V is TRBV7-9, with a possible D match to TRBD1 (6 bases). This CDR3 has 13 amino acids. CDR1 and CDR2 (germline): SEHNR, FQNEAQ (reference sequence). V lost 5 bases and J 5 bases, leaving 12 bases between the germline ends.

This clonotype has a count of ten or more. The V call is TRBV3-1, the J call TRBJ2-7, with a weak D call TRBD2 (5 bases). CDR3 length: 11 amino acids. The V gene lost 5 bases and the J gene lost 7 bases, with 9 bases spanning the gap. Germline CDR1 LGHDT, CDR2 YNNKEL (reference sequence). CDR3 bases: TGTGCCAGCAGCTTAGCGCGAGAGCAGTACTTC. This encodes CASSLAREQYF.

This clonotype was seen many times. This chain uses TRBV7-2 with TRBJ2-2; 9 nucleotides agree with TRBD2. The CDR3 is 15 amino acids. CDR1 is SGHTA and CDR2 is FQGNSA in the germline V gene. V shed 0 bases and J 7 bases; nucleotides not matched to a gene: 3. CDR3 amino acids: CASSLAGTSSGELFF. CDR3 nucleotide sequence: TGTGCCAGCAGCTTAGCTGGGACTAGCAGCGGGGAGCTGTTTTTT.

V is TRBV7-9 and J is TRBJ2-1; D not resolved. Per germline, CDR1 SEHNR and CDR2 FQNEAQ (reference sequence). The V gene lost 1 base and the J gene lost 15 bases, with 10 bases spanning the gap. The CDR3 contains 11 residues. The CDR3 DNA sequence: TGTGCCAGCAGCTTAGAGAGTTTAGTGTTCTTC. Encoded protein: CASSLESLVFF. Drawing the rest from reference TRBV7-9 and TRBJ2-1, the complete variable domain is DTGVSQNPRHKITKRGQNVTFRCDPISEHNRLYWYRQTLGQGPEFLTYFQNEAQLEKSRLLSDRFSAERPKGSFSTLEIQRTEQGDSAMYLCASSLESLVFFGPGTRLTVL.